This T cell receptor beta chain was identified during a study of blood T cell repertoires in COVID-19. Turning to the study itself: Samples representing acute and convalescent COVID-19 were sourced from the United States, Italy and Spain. PBMCs, B-cell-depleted T cells, or T cells provided the cDNA or gDNA that made up the material.

CDR3 size: 17 residues. After removal of 2 bases from V and 1 base from J, the junction contained 4 bases not matched to a gene. Germline CDR1 reads ENHRY; CDR2 reads SYGVKD. The assay was immunoSEQ multiplex PCR, and TCRdb's table has in-frame clones only and misses some. The sample consists of 65,000 to 95,000 clones, around 79% of them appearing once. The J gene is TRBJ2-3, the V gene TRBV10-3, with 12 positions matching TRBD2. Sequencing was done on a sample of peripheral blood. The sequence derives from a human donor in a cohort sampled during active COVID-19. The DNA of the CDR3 is TGTGCCATCAGTGAGCCCTGGACTAGCGGGGGCACAGATACGCAGTATTTT. Amino acids: CAISEPWTSGGTDTQYF.